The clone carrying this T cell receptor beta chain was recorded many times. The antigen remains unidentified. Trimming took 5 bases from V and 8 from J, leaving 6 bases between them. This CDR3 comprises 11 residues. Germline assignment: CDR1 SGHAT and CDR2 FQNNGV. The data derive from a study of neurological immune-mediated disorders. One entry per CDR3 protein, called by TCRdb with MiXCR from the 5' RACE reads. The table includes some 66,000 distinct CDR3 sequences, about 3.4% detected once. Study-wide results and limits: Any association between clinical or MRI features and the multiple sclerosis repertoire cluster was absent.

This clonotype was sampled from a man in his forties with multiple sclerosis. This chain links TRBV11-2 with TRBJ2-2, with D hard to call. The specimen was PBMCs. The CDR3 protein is CASSRRGELFF. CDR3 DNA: TGTGCCAGCAGCCGGCGGGGGGAGCTGTTTTTT.